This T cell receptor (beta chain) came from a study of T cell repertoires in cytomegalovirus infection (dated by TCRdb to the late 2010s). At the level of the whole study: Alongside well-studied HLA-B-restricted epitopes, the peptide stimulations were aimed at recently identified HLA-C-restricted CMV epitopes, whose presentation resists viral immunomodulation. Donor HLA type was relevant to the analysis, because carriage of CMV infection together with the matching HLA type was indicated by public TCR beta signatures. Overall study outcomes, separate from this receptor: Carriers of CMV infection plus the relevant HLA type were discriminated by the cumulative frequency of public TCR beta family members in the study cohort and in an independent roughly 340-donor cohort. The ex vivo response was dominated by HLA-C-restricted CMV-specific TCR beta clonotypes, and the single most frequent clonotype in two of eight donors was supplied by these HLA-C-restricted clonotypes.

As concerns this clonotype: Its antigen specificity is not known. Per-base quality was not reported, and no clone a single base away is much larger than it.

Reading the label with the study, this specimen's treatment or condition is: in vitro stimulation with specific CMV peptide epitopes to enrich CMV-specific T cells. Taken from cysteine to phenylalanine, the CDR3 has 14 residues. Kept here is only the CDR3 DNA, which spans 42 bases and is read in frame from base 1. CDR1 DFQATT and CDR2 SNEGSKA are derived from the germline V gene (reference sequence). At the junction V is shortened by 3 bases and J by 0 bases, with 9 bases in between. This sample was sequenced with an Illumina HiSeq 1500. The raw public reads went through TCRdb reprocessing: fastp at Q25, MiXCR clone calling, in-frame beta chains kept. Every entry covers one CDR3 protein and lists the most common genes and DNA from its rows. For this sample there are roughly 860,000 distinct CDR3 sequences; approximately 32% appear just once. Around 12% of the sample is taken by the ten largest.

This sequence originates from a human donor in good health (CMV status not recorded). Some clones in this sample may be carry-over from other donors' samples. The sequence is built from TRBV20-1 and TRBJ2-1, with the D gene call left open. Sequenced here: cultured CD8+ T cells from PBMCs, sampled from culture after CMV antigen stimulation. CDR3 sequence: CSARGINSYNEQFF. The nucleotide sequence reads TGCAGTGCTAGGGGGATTAACTCCTACAATGAGCAGTTCTTC.